The clone carrying this T cell receptor beta chain has more than one count but fewer than ten. The antigen remains unidentified. Over 18 months, lack of ophthalmopathy progression marked Graves' hyperthyroidism as stable. Pregnant or lactating patients were excluded, as were those with uncontrolled infection or other autoimmune disease. The study based diagnoses on clinical symptoms, serum thyroxine and TRAb, thyroid ultrasound and orbital computed tomography. This sample is drawn from a study of T cells in Graves' hyperthyroidism and ophthalmopathy. Study-level points and caveats: Among clonotypes expanded in thyroid above 0.001, most were also found in blood.

J gave up 8 bases and V 3 bases, and 7 bases lay outside the gene matches. The CDR3 totals 15 residues. Germline assignment: CDR1 SEHNR and CDR2 FQNEAQ (reference sequence). RNA transcripts provided the source from which TCR beta CDR3 regions were amplified. The HTBI primer set was used in a first-round RT-PCR of the TCR CDR3. TCRdb passed the multiplex PCR reads through MiXCR, listing each CDR3 protein once. The sample lists around 290,000 distinct CDR3 sequences; 12% to 15% were seen once. This TCR was sampled from a woman aged 40 to 50 with Graves' hyperthyroidism. The sequencing input was blood. This rearrangement joins TRBV7-9 to TRBJ2-1, with TRBD2 matching over 10 bases. This chain's CDR3 is CASSFDSGRHDEQFF. In DNA, the CDR3 is TGTGCCAGCAGCTTTGATAGCGGGAGGCACGATGAGCAGTTCTTC.